The 10 T cell receptor beta chains in this list originate from one sample, sequenced in a study of human thymus T cells. Resections removed during corrective heart surgery provided the thymus tissue used. The method was immunoSEQ multiplex PCR; TCRdb's version includes in-frame clones alone and lacks a portion of them. The data hold 60,000 to 75,000 clones, with approximately 95% observed a single time. The sequencing input was thymus tissue. These receptor sequences come from a girl under two years old with a congenital heart defect but otherwise immunologically healthy.

The chain employs TRBV7-2 and TRBJ2-7; TRBD2 matches 9 bases. The CDR3 consists of 15 residues. Germline V CDR1 and CDR2: SGHTA, FQGNSA. J lost 7 bases, V lost 5 bases, and 12 bases had no gene match. As DNA, the CDR3 is TGTGCCAGCAGCACCCAGCGGGAGGACAAGCGAGAGCAGTACTTC. Translated, it gives CASSTQREDKREQYF. The full variable domain, its missing parts supplied by reference TRBV7-2 and TRBJ2-7, is GAGVSQSPSNKVTEKGKDVELRCDPISGHTALYWYRQSLGQGLEFLIYFQGNSAPDKSGLPSDRFSAERTGGSVSTLTIQRTQQEDSAVYLCASSTQREDKREQYFGPGTRLTVT.

This chain joins TRBV5-1 and TRBJ2-7; D is possibly TRBD1 (6 bases). This CDR3 region has 16 residues. V lost 3 bases and J 7 bases, leaving 23 bases between the germline ends. Germline values: CDR1 SGHRS, CDR2 YFSETQ. The CDR3: CASSSHQGPILEEQYF. The DNA for the CDR3 is TGCGCCAGCAGCTCCCATCAGGGGCCAATTCTGGAGGAGCAGTACTTC. Variable domain in full (rest from reference TRBV5-1 and TRBJ2-7): KAGVTQTPRYLIKTRGQQVTLSCSPISGHRSVSWYQQTPGQGLQFLFEYFSETQRNKGNFPGRFSGRQFSNSRSEMNVSTLELGDSALYLCASSSHQGPILEEQYFGPGTRLTVT.

This chain connects TRBV27 to TRBJ2-7; the match to TRBD1 covers 11 bases. V lost 3 bases to trimming and J lost 1 base; unmatched junction nucleotides: 8. The CDR3 extends over 17 amino acids. CDR1 and CDR2 from the germline V gene are MNHEY and SMNVEV (reference sequence). The CDR3 DNA reads TGTGCCAGCAGTTTCGGACAGGGGGCGGTTGGGTCCTACGAGCAGTACTTC. Translation: CASSFGQGAVGSYEQYF.

The chain employs TRBV7-9 and TRBJ1-3; TRBD1 matches at 8 bases. This CDR3 comprises 16 residues. Germline V gives CDR1 SEHNR, CDR2 FQNEAQ (reference sequence). V was clipped by 4 bases and J by 4 bases; unmatched bases: 9. The CDR3 region is CASSSRQGTMGNTIYF. For the CDR3, the DNA is TGTGCCAGCAGCTCACGACAGGGGACGATGGGAAACACCATATATTTT.

The gene calls are TRBV20-1 and TRBJ2-5, with TRBD1 matching over 7 bases. The closer fit of TRBJ2-7 to the DNA end suggests the J call may be wrong. The CDR3 length is 11 residues. Germline V gene lookup returns CDR1 DFQATT and CDR2 SNEGSKA (reference sequence). CDR3 in DNA: TGCAGTGCCGACAGGGACTACGAGCAGTACTTC. Translated, it gives CSADRDYEQYF.

The chain combines TRBV4-3 with TRBJ1-5; possible D gene TRBD1, 5 bases. This CDR3 has 15 residues. In germline, CDR1 is LGHNA, CDR2 YSLEER. V lost 0 bases and J lost 7, with 13 bases in between. The chain's CDR3 is CASSQEAGYHQPQHF. CDR3 DNA: TGCGCCAGCAGCCAAGAGGCAGGGTATCACCAGCCCCAGCATTTT.

This chain uses TRBV11-2 with TRBJ2-1, with 14 nucleotides matching TRBD2. The CDR3 is made up of 19 amino acids. J was trimmed by 7 bases and V by 4 bases; bases with no gene match: 15. Germline-derived CDR1 and CDR2 are SGHAT and FQNNGV. DNA of the CDR3: TGTGCCAGCAGCTACTCCGGGACTAGCGGGAGCAAGAACCGAAATGAGCAGTTCTTC. Translating it yields CASSYSGTSGSKNRNEQFF.

V is TRBV6-1 and J is TRBJ2-2, with D uncertain. This CDR3 contains 12 residues. The V and J ends lost 6 bases and 4 bases respectively, with 6 bases between them. Germline V gene data show CDR1 as MNHNS and CDR2 as SASEGT. The CDR3 DNA is TGTGCCAGCAGGAACCCCACCGGGGAGCTGTTTTTT. Amino acids: CASRNPTGELFF.

This clone was found a few times. Its ends do not fully match the called genes, so a read error is possible. V is TRBV7-7 and J is TRBJ1-1; D is perhaps TRBD1 (5 bases). Looked up from germline, CDR1 is SSHAT and CDR2 is FNYEAQ (reference sequence). The CDR3 totals 14 residues. This CDR3 reads CASSGETENTEAFF. The CDR3 DNA reads as TGTGCTAGCAGCGGAGAGACAGAGAACACTGAAGCTTTCTTT.

CDR3 bases: TGTGCCAGCTCAGTCTCACTAGGACACAATGAGCAGTTCTTC. Amino acids: CASSVSLGHNEQFF. The V and J genes are TRBV18 and TRBJ2-1; perhaps TRBD2 as D (5 bases). The V and J ends lost 5 bases and 5 bases respectively, with 13 bases between them. The CDR3 runs 14 residues. The germline V gene has CDR1 KGHSH and CDR2 LQKENI.